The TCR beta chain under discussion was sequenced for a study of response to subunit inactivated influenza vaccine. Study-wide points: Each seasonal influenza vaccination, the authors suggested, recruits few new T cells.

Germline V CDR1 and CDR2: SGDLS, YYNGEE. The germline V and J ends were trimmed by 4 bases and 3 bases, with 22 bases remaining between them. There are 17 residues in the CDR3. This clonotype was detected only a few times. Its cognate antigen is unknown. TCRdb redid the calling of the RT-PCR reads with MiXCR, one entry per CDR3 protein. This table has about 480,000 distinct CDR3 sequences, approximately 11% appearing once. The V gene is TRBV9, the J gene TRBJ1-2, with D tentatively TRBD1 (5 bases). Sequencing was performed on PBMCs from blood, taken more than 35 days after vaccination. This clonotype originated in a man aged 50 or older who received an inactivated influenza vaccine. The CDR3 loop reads CASSTPRRGVEDYGYTF. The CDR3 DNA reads TGTGCCAGCAGCACCCCTCGACGGGGGGTTGAGGACTATGGCTACACCTTC.